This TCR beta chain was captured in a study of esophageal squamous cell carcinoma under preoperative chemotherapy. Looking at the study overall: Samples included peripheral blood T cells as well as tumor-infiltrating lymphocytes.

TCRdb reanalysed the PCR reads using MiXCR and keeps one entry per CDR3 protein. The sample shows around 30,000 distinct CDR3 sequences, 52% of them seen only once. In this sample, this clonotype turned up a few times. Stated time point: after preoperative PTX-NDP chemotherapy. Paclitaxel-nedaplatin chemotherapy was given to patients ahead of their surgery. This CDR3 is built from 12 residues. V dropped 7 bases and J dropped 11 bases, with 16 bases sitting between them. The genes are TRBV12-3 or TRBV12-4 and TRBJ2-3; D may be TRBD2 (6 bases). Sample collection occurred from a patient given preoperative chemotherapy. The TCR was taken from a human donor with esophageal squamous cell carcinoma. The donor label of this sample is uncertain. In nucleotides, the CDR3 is TGTGCCAGCACCTCTCGACCCGGGGGGCAGTATTTT. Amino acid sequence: CASTSRPGGQYF.